These T cell receptor beta chains were read from a single sample in a study of shared clonotypes between healthy human individuals. Clones were read by immunoSEQ multiplex PCR, and TCRdb kept only the in-frame ones, dropping some. Of about 610,000 clones in the sample, around 96% are singletons; the top ten hold less than 0.13%. The specimen sequenced was naive CD8+ T cells sorted from blood. These receptors were obtained from a woman aged 25-40 years in good health. CDR3s include the opening cysteine and the closing phenylalanine or tryptophan. Fields, in order: V gene, D gene, clone size, J gene, CDR3 protein, CDR3 DNA. A D gene is named only where the DNA matches it firmly. The size entry is marked missing in some rows and otherwise reads once, few, many or a size class.

>TRBV19|-|-|TRBJ2-2
CATWGRHETGELFF
TGTGCCACTTGGGGAAGGCACGAGACCGGGGAGCTGTTTTTT
>TRBV28|-|-|TRBJ1-1
CASRRTVGDTEAFF
TGTGCCAGCAGGCGGACCGTGGGTGACACTGAAGCTTTCTTT
>TRBV11-2|-|-|TRBJ2-7
CASSLGTTYEQYF
TGTGCCAGCAGCTTAGGGACTACCTACGAGCAGTACTTC
>TRBV6-6|-|-|TRBJ2-1
CASSDGPRRDEQFF
TGTGCCAGCAGCGACGGACCACGGCGGGATGAGCAGTTCTTC
>TRBV5-1|-|once|TRBJ1-2
CASSWGTTLNYGYTF
TGCGCCAGCAGCTGGGGGACAACCCTTAACTATGGCTACACCTTC
>TRBV2|-|-|TRBJ2-7
CASSEVGAVGEQYF
TGTGCCAGCAGTGAAGTGGGGGCAGTCGGCGAGCAGTACTTC
>TRBV19|-|-|TRBJ2-1
CASSPGLRSNEQFF
TGTGCCAGTAGTCCGGGTTTGAGGAGTAATGAGCAGTTCTTC
>TRBV7-2|-|-|TRBJ2-4
CASSLGTERIAKNIQYF
TGTGCCAGCAGCCTCGGGACCGAAAGAATAGCCAAAAACATTCAGTACTTC
>TRBV25-1|-|-|TRBJ2-2
CASSARGGNTGELFF
TGTGCCAGCAGCGCCCGGGGCGGGAACACCGGGGAGCTGTTTTTT
>TRBV5-4|TRBD1|-|TRBJ2-7
CASSWDRSILEQYF
TGTGCCAGCAGCTGGGACAGGAGCATACTCGAGCAGTACTTC
>TRBV11-2|-|-|TRBJ2-1
CASSLGLYNEQFF
TGTGCCAGCAGCTTAGGACTTTACAATGAGCAGTTCTTC
>TRBV5-1|-|-|TRBJ1-2
CASSPRAILSGGYTF
TGCGCCAGCAGTCCCCGGGCCATTCTCTCGGGCGGCTACACCTTC
>TRBV28|TRBD2|-|TRBJ2-1
CASGAGGLNEQFF
TGTGCCAGCGGAGCGGGAGGCCTCAATGAGCAGTTCTTC
>TRBV7-8|-|-|TRBJ2-7
CASSLRTRGAHEQYF
TGTGCCAGCAGCCTACGCACCCGGGGGGCCCACGAGCAGTACTTC
>TRBV5-6|TRBD1|-|TRBJ1-4
CASSLGQGWGEKLFF
TGTGCCAGCAGCCTAGGACAGGGATGGGGGGAAAAACTGTTTTTT
>TRBV11-2|-|-|TRBJ1-1
CASSQAGFSTEAFF
TGTGCCAGCAGCCAGGCGGGGTTTTCCACTGAAGCTTTCTTT